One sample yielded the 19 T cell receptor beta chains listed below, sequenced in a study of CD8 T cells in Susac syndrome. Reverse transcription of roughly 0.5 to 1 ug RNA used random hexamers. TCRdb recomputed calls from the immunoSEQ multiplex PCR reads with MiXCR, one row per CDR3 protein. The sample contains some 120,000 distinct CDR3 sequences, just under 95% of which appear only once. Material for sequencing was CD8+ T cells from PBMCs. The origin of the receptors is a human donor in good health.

The CDR3 loop is CASSLGQGPTEAFF. Here the CDR3 DNA reads TGTGCCAGCAGCTTAGGACAGGGGCCCACTGAAGCTTTCTTT. The chain couples TRBV7-8 to TRBJ1-1; 8 bases agree with TRBD1. Per germline, CDR1 SGHVS and CDR2 FQNEAQ. This CDR3 has 14 amino acids. With 1 base clipped from V and 4 bases from J, the junction kept 2 bases outside the gene matches.

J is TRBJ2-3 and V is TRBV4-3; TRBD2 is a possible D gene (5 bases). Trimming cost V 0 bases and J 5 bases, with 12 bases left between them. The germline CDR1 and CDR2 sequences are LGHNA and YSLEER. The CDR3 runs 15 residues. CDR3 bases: TGCGCCAGCAGCCAAGAAACCGGGAAAGGAGATACGCAGTATTTT. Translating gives CASSQETGKGDTQYF.

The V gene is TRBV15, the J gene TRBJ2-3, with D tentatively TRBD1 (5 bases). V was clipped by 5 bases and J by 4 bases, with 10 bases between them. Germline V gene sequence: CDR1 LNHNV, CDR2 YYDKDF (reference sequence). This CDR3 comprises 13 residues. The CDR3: CATSQGNADTQYF. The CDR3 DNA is TGTGCCACCAGCCAGGGAAATGCAGATACGCAGTATTTT. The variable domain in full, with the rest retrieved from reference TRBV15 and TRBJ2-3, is DAMVIQNPRYQVTQFGKPVTLSCSQTLNHNVMYWYQQKSSQAPKLLFHYYDKDFNNEADTPDNFQSRRPNTSFCFLDIRSPGLGDTAMYLCATSQGNADTQYFGPGTRLTVL.

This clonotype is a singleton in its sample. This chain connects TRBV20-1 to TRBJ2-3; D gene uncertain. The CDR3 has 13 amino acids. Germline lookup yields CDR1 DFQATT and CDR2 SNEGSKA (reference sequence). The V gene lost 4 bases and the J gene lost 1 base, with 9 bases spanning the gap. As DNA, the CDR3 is TGCAGTGCTATGTTTGGTCGCACAGATACGCAGTATTTT. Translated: CSAMFGRTDTQYF.

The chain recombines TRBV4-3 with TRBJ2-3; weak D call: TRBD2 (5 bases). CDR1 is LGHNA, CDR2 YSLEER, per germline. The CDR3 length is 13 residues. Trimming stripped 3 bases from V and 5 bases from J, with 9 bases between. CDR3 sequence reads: CASSQASGDTQYF. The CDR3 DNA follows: TGCGCCAGCAGCCAGGCCAGCGGAGATACGCAGTATTTT.

The CDR3 DNA reads TGTGCCAGCAGTTTATCGGGGAGGGAGCAGTTCTTC. The encoded protein is CASSLSGREQFF. The chain couples TRBV27 to TRBJ2-1, with TRBD2 as a possible D gene (6 bases). Trimming removed 0 bases at V and 10 bases at J, with 7 bases between. CDR3 length: 12 residues. Germline CDR1 reads MNHEY; CDR2 reads SMNVEV (reference sequence).

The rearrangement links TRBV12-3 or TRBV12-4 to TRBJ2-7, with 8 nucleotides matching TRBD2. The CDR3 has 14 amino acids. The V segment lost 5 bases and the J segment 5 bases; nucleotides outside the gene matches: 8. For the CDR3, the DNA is TGTGCCAGCAGTGCCGGAGCGGGGGTCCACGAGCAGTACTTC. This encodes CASSAGAGVHEQYF.

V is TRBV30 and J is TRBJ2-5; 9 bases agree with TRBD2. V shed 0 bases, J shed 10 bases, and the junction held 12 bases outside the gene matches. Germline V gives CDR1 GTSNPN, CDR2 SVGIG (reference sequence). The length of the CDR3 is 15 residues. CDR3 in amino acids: CAWSVLTSGGSGQYF. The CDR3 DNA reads TGTGCCTGGAGTGTACTGACTAGCGGCGGGTCGGGCCAGTACTTC.

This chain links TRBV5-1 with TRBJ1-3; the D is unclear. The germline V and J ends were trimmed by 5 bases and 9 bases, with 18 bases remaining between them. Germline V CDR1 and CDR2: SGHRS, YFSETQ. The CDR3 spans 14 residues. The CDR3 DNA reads TGCGCCAGCAGAGACCCAAACGTGGAGGGCACCATATATTTT. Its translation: CASRDPNVEGTIYF.

The CDR3: CASRSGTGRNLGYTF. The CDR3 bases are TGTGCCAGCAGATCCGGGACAGGGAGAAATCTGGGCTACACCTTC. The rearrangement joins TRBV6-5 to TRBJ1-2, with 9 positions matching TRBD1. CDR1 is MNHEY, CDR2 SVGAGI, per germline. J was trimmed by 8 bases and V by 6 bases; bases with no gene match: 13. The CDR3 covers 15 residues.

The CDR3 sequence is CASSLSRGRRVNTEAFF. The DNA of the CDR3 is TGTGCCAGCAGCTTAAGTCGGGGCAGACGAGTGAACACTGAAGCTTTCTTT. The chain is built from TRBV7-9 and TRBJ1-1, with D possibly TRBD1 on 5 matching bases. From germline, CDR1 is SEHNR and CDR2 FQNEAQ (reference sequence). This CDR3 comprises 17 residues. V was trimmed by 2 bases and J by 0 bases, leaving 16 bases between them.

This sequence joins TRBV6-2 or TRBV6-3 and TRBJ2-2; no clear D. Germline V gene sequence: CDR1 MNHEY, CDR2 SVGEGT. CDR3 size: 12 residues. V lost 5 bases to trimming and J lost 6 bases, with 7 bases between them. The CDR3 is CASSNGSGELFF. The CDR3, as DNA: TGTGCCAGCAGTAACGGGTCCGGGGAGCTGTTTTTT.

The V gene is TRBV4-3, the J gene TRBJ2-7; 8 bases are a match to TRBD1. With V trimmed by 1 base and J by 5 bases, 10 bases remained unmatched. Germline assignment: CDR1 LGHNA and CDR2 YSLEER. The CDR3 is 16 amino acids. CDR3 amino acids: CASSQGDRGRFDEQYF. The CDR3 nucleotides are TGCGCCAGCAGCCAAGGAGACAGGGGCCGCTTTGACGAGCAGTACTTC.

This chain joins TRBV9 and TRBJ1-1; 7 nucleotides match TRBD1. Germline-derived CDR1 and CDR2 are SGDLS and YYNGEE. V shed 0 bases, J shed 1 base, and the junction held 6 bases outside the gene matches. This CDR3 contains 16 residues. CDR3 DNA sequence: TGTGCCAGCAGCGTAGGACACAGGGGCGGGAACACTGAAGCTTTCTTT. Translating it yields CASSVGHRGGNTEAFF.

The CDR3 loop reads CASSLADEQYF. The CDR3 DNA reads as TGTGCCAGCAGCTTAGCGGACGAGCAGTACTTC. The V and J genes are TRBV7-2 and TRBJ2-7; D unresolved. Germline V gene data show CDR1 as SGHTA and CDR2 as FQGNSA. CDR3 length equals 11 residues. Trimming took 0 bases from V and 5 from J, leaving 2 bases between them. Full variable domain (remainder filled in from reference TRBV7-2 and TRBJ2-7): GAGVSQSPSNKVTEKGKDVELRCDPISGHTALYWYRQSLGQGLEFLIYFQGNSAPDKSGLPSDRFSAERTGGSVSTLTIQRTQQEDSAVYLCASSLADEQYFGPGTRLTVT.

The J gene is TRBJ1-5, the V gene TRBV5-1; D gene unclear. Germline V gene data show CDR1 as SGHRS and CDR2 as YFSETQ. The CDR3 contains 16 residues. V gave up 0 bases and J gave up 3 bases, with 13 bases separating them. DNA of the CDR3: TGCGCCAGCAGCTTGGACGACTCTACCTACAATCAGCCCCAGCATTTT. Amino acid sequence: CASSLDDSTYNQPQHF. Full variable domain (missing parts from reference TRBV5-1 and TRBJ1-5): KAGVTQTPRYLIKTRGQQVTLSCSPISGHRSVSWYQQTPGQGLQFLFEYFSETQRNKGNFPGRFSGRQFSNSRSEMNVSTLELGDSALYLCASSLDDSTYNQPQHFGDGTRLSIL.

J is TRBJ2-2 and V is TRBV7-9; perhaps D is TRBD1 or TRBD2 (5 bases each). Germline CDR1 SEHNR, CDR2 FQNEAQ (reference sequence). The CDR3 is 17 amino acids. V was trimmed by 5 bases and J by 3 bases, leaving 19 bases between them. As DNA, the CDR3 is TGTGCCAGCAGCGGGCGACAGCGGTCCGATCACACCGGGGAGCTGTTTTTT. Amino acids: CASSGRQRSDHTGELFF.

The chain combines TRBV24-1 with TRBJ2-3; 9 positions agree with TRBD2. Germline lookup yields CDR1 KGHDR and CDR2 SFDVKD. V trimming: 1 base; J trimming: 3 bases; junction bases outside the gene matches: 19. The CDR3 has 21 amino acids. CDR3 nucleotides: TGTGCCACCAGTGATTTTCGGCAGGGCCTAGCGGGACTCGGCCGAACAGATACGCAGTATTTT. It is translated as CATSDFRQGLAGLGRTDTQYF.

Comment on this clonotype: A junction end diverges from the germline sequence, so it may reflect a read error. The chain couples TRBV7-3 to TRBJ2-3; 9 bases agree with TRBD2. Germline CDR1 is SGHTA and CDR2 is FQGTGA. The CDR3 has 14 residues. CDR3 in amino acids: CASSPSGSGGPPDF. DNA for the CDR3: TGTGCCAGCAGCCCCAGTGGAAGCGGGGGGCCCCCGGATTTT.